This T cell receptor beta chain was identified in a study of cytomegalovirus exposure and HLA in healthy donors. Notes on the study in general: Listed as cytomegalovirus-associated were approximately 160 TCR beta chains.

The count of this clone is one. The antigen is undetermined. J lost 6 bases, V lost 7 bases, and 11 bases had no gene match. The CDR3 is made up of 14 amino acids. Germline V gives CDR1 LGHNT, CDR2 FRNRAP. The PCR used 60 Vbeta and 13 Jbeta primers. Clones were read by immunoSEQ multiplex PCR, and TCRdb kept only the in-frame ones, dropping some. The table includes 77,000 or so clones, over 70% detected once. The chain employs TRBV12-5 and TRBJ1-2; 7 bases fit TRBD1. This TCR came from a man aged 35 to 55 in good health and CMV-seronegative. Sequencing was performed on PBMCs. CDR3 DNA sequence: TGTGCTAGTGCCCCACAGGGGAGTTTTGATGGCTACACCTTC. It codes for CASAPQGSFDGYTF.